Included here is one T cell receptor beta chain sequence, with context. This specimen comes from a study of blood T cell repertoires in COVID-19. Study summary: Sites in the United States, Italy and Spain provided acute and convalescent COVID-19 samples. From T cells, B-cell-depleted T cells, or PBMCs came the material, which was cDNA or gDNA.

V dropped 0 bases and J dropped 8 bases, with 19 bases sitting between them. The CDR3 covers 15 residues. CDR1 is GTSNPN and CDR2 is SVGIG in the germline V gene (reference sequence). Per the study methods: Amplification of reference gene primers provided the estimated nucleated cell counts. Using immunoSEQ multiplex PCR, the repertoire was profiled, and TCRdb retains in-frame clones only, with some absent. V, J and clone size were drawn from that table, and D and trimming were deduced from the DNA. Here the sample spans about 160,000 clones, 90% being singletons. The source material was peripheral blood. The V call is TRBV30, the J call TRBJ1-2, with D hard to call. This sequence originates from a man in his 60s with active or convalescent COVID-19. Here the CDR3 reads CAWSVPTFVPGGYTF. In DNA, the CDR3 is TGTGCCTGGAGTGTACCTACATTCGTACCGGGGGGCTACACCTTC.